This paragraph reports one T cell receptor (beta chain). The table came from immunoSEQ multiplex PCR; TCRdb's copy has only in-frame clones and leaves some out. The table includes roughly 200,000 clones, about 95% detected once. These data come from a study of control samples from healthy donors and cancer patients. Sample: blood. This sequence originates from a man in his fifties or sixties in good health.

CDR3 protein: CASSTGTGSVRKLFF. The CDR3 nucleotides are TGTGCCAGCAGTACAGGGACAGGATCGGTCCGAAAACTGTTTTTT. This chain uses TRBV6-2 or TRBV6-3 with TRBJ1-4, with 8 bases lining up with TRBD1. The V gene end was trimmed by 5 bases and the J gene end by 10 bases; junction bases not matched to a gene: 12. This CDR3 is 15 amino acids long. CDR1 and CDR2 from the germline V gene are MNHEY and SVGEGT.